This TCR beta chain is from a study of blood T cell repertoires in COVID-19. The table came from immunoSEQ multiplex PCR; TCRdb's copy has only in-frame clones and leaves some out. The sample carries about 58,000 clones, over 75% recorded once. This CDR3 comprises 16 residues. The germline gives CDR1 MGHRA, CDR2 YSYEKL. V was clipped by 1 base and J by 0 bases; unmatched bases: 3. The TCR sequence derives from a man aged 40-55 years with active COVID-19. The V and J genes are TRBV4-1 and TRBJ1-3; 7 positions agree with TRBD1. Sequenced input: peripheral blood. The CDR3 region is CASSQGGQLSGNTIYF. The CDR3 DNA is TGCGCCAGCAGCCAAGGGGGACAGCTCTCTGGAAACACCATATATTTT.